A single sample is the source of the 2 T cell receptor beta chains below, sequenced in a study of patients and donors after allogeneic stem cell transplantation. TCRdb reprocessed the RT-PCR reads via MiXCR and lists one record per CDR3 protein. The sample lists tens of thousands of distinct CDR3 sequences; about 26% were seen once. The material sequenced was blood, either unsorted or a sorted T cell fraction (not recorded which). Receptors were obtained from a human donor who was either an allogeneic HSCT recipient or a stem cell or donor lymphocyte infusion donor (not recorded which). It is not recorded whose cells these are; they may come from a transplant donor.

The V gene is TRBV12-3 or TRBV12-4, the J gene TRBJ2-4, with D unclear. V lost 1 base to trimming and J lost 8 bases, with 9 bases between them. This CDR3 has 13 residues. CDR3 sequence: CASSLVARDIQYF. CDR3 coding DNA: TGTGCCAGCAGTTTAGTTGCCCGGGACATTCAGTACTTC.

The CDR3 is CASKMEGTGAYEQYF. The CDR3 DNA is TGTGCCAGCAAAATGGAGGGGACAGGAGCCTACGAGCAGTACTTC. This chain uses TRBV5-6 with TRBJ2-7, with 8 bases fitting TRBD1. This CDR3 region has 15 residues. Germline V gene lookup returns CDR1 SGHDT and CDR2 YYEEEE. The V segment lost 6 bases and the J segment 2 bases; nucleotides outside the gene matches: 10.